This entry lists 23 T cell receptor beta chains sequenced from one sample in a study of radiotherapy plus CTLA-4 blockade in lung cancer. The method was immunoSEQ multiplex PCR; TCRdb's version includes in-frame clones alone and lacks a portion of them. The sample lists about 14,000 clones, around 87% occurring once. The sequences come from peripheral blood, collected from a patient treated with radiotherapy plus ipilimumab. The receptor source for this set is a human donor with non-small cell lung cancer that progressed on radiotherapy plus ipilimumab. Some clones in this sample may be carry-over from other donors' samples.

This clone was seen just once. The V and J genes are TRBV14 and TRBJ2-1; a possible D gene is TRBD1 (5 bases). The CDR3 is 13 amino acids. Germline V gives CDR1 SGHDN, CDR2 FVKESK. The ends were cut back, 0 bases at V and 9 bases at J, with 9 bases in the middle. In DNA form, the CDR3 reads TGTGCCAGCAGCCAAGACCCTAGGGGTGAGCAGTTCTTC. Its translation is CASSQDPRGEQFF.

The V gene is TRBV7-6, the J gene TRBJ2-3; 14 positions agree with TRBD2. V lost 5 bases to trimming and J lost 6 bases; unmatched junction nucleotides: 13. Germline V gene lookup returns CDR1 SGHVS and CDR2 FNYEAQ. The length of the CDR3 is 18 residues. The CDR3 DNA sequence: TGTGCCAGCAGCACGGGACTAGCGGGGGCCGAGGGGAGGGATACGCAGTATTTT. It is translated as CASSTGLAGAEGRDTQYF.

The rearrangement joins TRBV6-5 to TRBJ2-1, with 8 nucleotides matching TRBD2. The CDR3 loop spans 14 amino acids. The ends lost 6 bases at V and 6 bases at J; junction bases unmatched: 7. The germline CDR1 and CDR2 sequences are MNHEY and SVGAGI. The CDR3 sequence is CASREAGAGNEQFF. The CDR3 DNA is TGTGCCAGCAGGGAAGCGGGAGCTGGCAATGAGCAGTTCTTC.

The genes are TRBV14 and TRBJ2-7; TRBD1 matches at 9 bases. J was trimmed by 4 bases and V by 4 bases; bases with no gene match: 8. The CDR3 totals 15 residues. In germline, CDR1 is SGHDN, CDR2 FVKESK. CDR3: CASSPRGTGRYEQYF. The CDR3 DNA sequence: TGTGCCAGCAGCCCACGAGGGACAGGGAGGTACGAGCAGTACTTC.

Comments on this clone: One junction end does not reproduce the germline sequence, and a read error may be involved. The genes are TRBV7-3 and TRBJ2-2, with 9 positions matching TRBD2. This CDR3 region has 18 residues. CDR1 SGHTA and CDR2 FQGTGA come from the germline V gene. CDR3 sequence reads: CASSLTLGRGGSTGELFF. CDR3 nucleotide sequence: TGTGCCAGCAGCCTAACGCTTGGGCGGGGGGGTTCTACCGGGGAGCTGTTTTTT.

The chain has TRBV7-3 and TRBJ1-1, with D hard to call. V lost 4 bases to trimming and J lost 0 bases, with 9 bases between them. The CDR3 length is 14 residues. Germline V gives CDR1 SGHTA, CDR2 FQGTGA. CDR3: CASSSGNMNTEAFF. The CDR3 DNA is TGTGCCAGCAGCTCCGGGAACATGAACACTGAAGCTTTCTTT. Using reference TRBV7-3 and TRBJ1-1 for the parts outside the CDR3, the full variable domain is GAGVSQTPSNKVTEKGKYVELRCDPISGHTALYWYRQSLGQGPEFLIYFQGTGAADDSGLPNDRFFAVRPEGSVSTLKIQRTERGDSAVYLCASSSGNMNTEAFFGQGTRLTVV.

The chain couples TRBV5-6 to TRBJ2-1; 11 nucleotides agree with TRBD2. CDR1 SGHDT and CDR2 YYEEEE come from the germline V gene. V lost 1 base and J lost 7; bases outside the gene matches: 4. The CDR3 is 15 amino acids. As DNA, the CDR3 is TGTGCCAGCAGCTTGATTAGCGGGGGGGCAAATGAGCAGTTCTTC. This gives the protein CASSLISGGANEQFF.

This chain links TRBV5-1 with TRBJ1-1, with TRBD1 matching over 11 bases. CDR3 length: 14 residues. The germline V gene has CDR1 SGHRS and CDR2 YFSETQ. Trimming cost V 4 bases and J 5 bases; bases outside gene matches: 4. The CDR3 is CASSPGTGGTEAFF. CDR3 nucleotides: TGCGCCAGCAGCCCCGGGACAGGGGGAACTGAAGCTTTCTTT.

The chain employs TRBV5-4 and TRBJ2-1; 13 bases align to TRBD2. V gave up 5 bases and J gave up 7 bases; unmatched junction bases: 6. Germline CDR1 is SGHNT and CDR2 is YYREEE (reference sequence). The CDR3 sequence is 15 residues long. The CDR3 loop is CASSSGTSGKNEQFF. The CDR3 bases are TGTGCCAGCAGTTCCGGGACTAGCGGGAAGAATGAGCAGTTCTTC.

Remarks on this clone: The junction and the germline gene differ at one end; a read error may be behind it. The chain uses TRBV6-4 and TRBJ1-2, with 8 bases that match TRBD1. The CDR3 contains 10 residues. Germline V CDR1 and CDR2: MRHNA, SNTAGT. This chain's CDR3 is CASSRQGWPF. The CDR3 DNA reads TGTGCCAGCAGTAGACAGGGGTGGCCCTTC.

CDR3: CASSFGHSTEAFF. DNA of the CDR3: TGTGCCAGCAGCTTCGGACACAGCACTGAAGCTTTCTTT. The chain employs TRBV5-5 and TRBJ1-1, with D perhaps TRBD1 (5 bases). V was cut by 2 bases and J by 4 bases, with 9 bases left in between. The CDR3 has 13 amino acids. Germline CDR1 is SGHKS and CDR2 is YYEKEE (reference sequence).

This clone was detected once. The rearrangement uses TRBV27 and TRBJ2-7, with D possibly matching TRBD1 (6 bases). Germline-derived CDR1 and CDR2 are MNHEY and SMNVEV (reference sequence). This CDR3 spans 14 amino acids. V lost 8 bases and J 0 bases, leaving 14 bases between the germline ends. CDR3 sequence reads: CASRLQGSSYEQYF. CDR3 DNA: TGTGCCAGCCGCTTACAGGGAAGCTCCTACGAGCAGTACTTC.

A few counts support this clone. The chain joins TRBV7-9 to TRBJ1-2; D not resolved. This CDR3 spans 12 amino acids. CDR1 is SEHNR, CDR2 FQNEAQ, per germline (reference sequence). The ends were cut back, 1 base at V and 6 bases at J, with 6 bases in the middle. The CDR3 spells CASSLGTDGYTF. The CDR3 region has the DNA TGTGCCAGCAGCTTAGGAACGGATGGCTACACCTTC.

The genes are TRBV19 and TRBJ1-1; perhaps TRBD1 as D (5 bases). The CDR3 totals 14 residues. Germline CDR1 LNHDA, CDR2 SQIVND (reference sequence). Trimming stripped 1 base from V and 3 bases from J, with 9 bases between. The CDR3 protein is CASSIGGGDTEAFF. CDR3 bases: TGTGCCAGTAGTATAGGAGGAGGGGACACTGAAGCTTTCTTT.

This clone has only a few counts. CDR3 protein: CATSSTVTDTQYF. CDR3 nucleotide sequence: TGTGCCACCAGTTCGACTGTCACAGATACGCAGTATTTT. The chain employs TRBV15 and TRBJ2-3; no clear D gene. This CDR3 contains 13 residues. V was shortened by 6 bases and J by 2 bases, with 9 bases between the two germline ends. CDR1 and CDR2 (germline): LNHNV, YYDKDF (reference sequence).

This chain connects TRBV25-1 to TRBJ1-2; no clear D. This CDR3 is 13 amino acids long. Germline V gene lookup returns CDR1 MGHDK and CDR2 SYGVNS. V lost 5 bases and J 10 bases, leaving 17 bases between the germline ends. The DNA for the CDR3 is TGTGCCAGCAGTCAACCCGTGACACAAATCTACACCTTC. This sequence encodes CASSQPVTQIYTF.

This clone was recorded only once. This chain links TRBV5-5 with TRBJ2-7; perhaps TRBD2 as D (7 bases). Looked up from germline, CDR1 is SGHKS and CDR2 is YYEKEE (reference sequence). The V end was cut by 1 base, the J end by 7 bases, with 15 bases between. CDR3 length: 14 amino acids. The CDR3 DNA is TGTGCCAGCAGCTTGACAGGGTTCGGGGGGGAGCAGTACTTC. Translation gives CASSLTGFGGEQYF.

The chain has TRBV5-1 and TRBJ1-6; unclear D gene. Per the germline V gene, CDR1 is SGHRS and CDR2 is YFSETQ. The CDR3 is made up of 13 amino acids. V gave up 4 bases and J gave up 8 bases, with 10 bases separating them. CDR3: CASSERSDSPLHF. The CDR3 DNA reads TGCGCCAGCAGCGAGAGGAGTGATTCACCCCTCCACTTT. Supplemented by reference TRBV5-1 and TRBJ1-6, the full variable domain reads KAGVTQTPRYLIKTRGQQVTLSCSPISGHRSVSWYQQTPGQGLQFLFEYFSETQRNKGNFPGRFSGRQFSNSRSEMNVSTLELGDSALYLCASSERSDSPLHFGNGTRLTVT.

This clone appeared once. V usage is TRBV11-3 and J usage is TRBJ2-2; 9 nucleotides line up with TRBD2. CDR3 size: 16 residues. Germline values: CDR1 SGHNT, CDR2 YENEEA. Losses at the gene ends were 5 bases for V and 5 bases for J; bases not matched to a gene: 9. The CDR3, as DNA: TGTGCCAGCAGCCAGACTAGCGGAAAAGCTACCGGGGAGCTGTTTTTT. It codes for CASSQTSGKATGELFF.

The DNA of the CDR3 is TGTGCCAGCAGCCGGACAAATTCGAACACTGAAGCTTTCTTT. Residues: CASSRTNSNTEAFF. The chain is built from TRBV11-3 and TRBJ1-1; possible D gene TRBD1, 5 bases. The germline V gene encodes CDR1 SGHNT and CDR2 YENEEA. The CDR3 is 14 residues long. The V gene lost 5 bases and the J gene lost 1 base, with 11 bases spanning the gap.

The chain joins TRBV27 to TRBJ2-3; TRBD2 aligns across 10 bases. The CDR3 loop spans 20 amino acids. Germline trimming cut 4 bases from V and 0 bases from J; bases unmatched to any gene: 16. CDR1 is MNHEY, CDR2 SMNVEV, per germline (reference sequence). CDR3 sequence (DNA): TGTGCCAGCAGTTGTGCCGGGGGGGAGCGGGAGGGCCCAAGCACAGATACGCAGTATTTT. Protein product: CASSCAGGEREGPSTDTQYF.

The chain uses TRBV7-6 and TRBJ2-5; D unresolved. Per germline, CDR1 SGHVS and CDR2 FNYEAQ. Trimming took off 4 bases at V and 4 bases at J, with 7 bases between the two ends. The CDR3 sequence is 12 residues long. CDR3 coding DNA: TGTGCCAGCAGCTCATATAGAGAGACCCAGTACTTC. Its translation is CASSSYRETQYF.

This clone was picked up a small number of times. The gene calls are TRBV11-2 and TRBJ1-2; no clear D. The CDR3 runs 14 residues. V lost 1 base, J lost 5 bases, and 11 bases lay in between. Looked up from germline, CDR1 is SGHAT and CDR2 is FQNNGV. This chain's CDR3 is CASSLGLERYGYTF. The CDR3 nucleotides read TGTGCCAGCAGCTTAGGATTGGAGCGTTATGGCTACACCTTC.